The source of this TCR beta chain is a study of technical replicates of blood from several donors. Profiling relied on immunoSEQ multiplex PCR, and the TCRdb table lists in-frame clones only, not all of them. Seen here are around 70,000 clones, approximately 94% observed once, and the top ten hold around 0.37%. Germline assignment: CDR1 MNHEY and CDR2 SVGAGI. This CDR3 is 14 amino acids long. With 5 bases clipped from V and 6 bases from J, the junction kept 8 bases outside the gene matches. Specimen: T cells isolated from PBMCs. V gene TRBV6-5 combines with J gene TRBJ1-2; 8 bases fit TRBD1. The TCR originated in a human donor in good health. CDR3 sequence reads: CASSRIQGANGYTF. For the CDR3, the DNA is TGTGCCAGCAGTCGTATCCAGGGGGCCAATGGCTACACCTTC.